This T cell receptor beta chain is from a study of blood T cells in healthy people across ages. The V and J ends lost 3 bases and 2 bases respectively, with 14 bases between them. CDR1 and CDR2 (germline): MDHEN, SYDVKM. The CDR3 covers 15 residues. The authors ran a second PCR of 7 to 11 cycles using a sample-barcoded 5' primer and a J-beta primer mix. TCRdb reprocessed the 5' RACE reads via MiXCR and lists one record per CDR3 protein. In the table there are about 930,000 distinct CDR3 sequences, 25% to 30% of which are singletons. This clonotype was seen more than once but under ten times. Another study also made use of these data, one on T cells of mothers and their children. That source notes: Three healthy Caucasian mothers, along with their six children, served as the donors.

Input material: blood. The TCR comes from a woman between 40 and 50 years old in good health. This chain links TRBV28 with TRBJ2-7; D might be TRBD2 (6 bases). CDR3 loop: CASSFGGLPPYEQYF. Here the CDR3 DNA reads TGTGCCAGCAGTTTCGGGGGACTGCCCCCCTACGAGCAGTACTTC.